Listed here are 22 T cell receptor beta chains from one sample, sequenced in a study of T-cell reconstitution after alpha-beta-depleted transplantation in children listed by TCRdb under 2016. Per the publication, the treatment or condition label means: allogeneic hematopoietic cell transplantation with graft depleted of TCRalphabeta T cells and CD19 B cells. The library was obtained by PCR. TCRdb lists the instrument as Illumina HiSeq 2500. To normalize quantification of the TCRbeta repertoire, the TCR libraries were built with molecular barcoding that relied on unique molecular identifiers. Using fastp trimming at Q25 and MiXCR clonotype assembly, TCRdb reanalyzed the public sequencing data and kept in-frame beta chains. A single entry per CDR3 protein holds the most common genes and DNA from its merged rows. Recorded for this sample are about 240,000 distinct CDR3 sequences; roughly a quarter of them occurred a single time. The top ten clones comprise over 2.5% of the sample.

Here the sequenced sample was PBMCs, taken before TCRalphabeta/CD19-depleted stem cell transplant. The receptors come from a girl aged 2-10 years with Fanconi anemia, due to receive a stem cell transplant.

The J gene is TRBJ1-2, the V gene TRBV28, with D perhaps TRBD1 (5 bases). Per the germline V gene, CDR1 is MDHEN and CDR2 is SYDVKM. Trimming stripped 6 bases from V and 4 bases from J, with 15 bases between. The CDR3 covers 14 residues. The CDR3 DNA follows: TGTGCCAGCAGCCTACCGACTGGGGCCTATGGCTACACCTTC. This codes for CASSLPTGAYGYTF.

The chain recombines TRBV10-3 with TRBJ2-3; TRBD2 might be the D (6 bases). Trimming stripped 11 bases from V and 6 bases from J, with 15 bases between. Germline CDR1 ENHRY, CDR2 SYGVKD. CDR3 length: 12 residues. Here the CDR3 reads CASGLRLDTQYF. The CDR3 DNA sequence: TGTGCCTCCGGACTACGCCTCGATACGCAGTATTTT.

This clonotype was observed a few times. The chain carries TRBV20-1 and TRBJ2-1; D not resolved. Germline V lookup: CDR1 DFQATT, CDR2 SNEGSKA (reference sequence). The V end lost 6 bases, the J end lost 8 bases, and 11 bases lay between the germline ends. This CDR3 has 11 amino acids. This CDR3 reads CSARPSDEQFF. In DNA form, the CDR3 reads TGCAGTGCGAGACCCAGCGATGAGCAGTTCTTC.

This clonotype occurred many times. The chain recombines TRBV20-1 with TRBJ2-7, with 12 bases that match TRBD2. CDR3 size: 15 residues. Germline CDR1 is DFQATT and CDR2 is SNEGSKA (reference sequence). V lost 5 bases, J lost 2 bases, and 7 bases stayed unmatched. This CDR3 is CSASPLAGGPYEQYF. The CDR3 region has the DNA TGCAGTGCTTCGCCTCTAGCGGGAGGGCCCTACGAGCAGTACTTC.

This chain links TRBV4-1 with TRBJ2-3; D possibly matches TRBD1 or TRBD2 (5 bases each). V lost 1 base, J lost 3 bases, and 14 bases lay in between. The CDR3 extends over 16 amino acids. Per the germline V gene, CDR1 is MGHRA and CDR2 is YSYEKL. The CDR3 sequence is CASSQGWGRRTDTQYF. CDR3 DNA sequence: TGCGCCAGCAGCCAAGGGTGGGGGAGAAGAACAGATACGCAGTATTTT.

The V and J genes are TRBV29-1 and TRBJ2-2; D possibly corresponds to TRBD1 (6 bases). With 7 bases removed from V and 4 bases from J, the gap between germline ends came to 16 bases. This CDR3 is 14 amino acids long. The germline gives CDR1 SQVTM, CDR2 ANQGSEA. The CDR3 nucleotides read TGCAGCGGAAGCACAGGGTTGGGCACCGGGGAGCTGTTTTTT. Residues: CSGSTGLGTGELFF.

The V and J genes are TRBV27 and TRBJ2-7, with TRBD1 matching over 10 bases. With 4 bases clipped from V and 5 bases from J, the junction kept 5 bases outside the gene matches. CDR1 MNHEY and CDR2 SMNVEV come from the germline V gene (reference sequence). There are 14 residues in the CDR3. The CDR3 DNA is TGTGCCAGCAGTTGGGGGACAGGGGTACACGAGCAGTACTTC. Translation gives CASSWGTGVHEQYF.

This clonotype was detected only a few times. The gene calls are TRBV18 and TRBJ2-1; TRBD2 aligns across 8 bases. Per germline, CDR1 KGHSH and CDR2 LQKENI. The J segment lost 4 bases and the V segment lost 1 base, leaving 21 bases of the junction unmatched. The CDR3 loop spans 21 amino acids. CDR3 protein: CASSPLRTGREGPGVYNEQFF. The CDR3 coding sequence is TGTGCCAGCTCACCACTCAGGACGGGCCGGGAGGGCCCAGGGGTATACAATGAGCAGTTCTTC.

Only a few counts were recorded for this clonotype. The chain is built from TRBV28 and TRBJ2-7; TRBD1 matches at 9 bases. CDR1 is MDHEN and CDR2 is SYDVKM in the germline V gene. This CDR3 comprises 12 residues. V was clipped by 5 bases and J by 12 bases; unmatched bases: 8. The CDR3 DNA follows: TGTGCCAGCAGTCCGGGACAGGGAATCCTGTACTTC. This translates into CASSPGQGILYF.

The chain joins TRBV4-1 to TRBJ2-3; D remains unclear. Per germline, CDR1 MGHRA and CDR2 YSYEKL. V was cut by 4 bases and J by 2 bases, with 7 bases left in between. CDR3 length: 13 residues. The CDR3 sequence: CASSPAATDTQYF. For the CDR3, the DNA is TGCGCCAGCAGCCCGGCCGCCACAGATACGCAGTATTTT.

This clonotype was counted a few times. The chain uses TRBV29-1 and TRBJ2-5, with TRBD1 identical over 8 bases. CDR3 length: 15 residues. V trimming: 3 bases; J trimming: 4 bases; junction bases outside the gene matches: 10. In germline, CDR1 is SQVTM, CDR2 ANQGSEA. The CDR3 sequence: CSVDPGQDLLETQYF. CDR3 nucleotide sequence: TGCAGCGTTGATCCGGGACAGGACCTGCTAGAGACCCAGTACTTC.

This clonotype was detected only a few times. CDR3 DNA sequence: TGTGCCAGCCGCCGACCGCCTAGCCCCTACGAGCAGTACTTC. Translated: CASRRPPSPYEQYF. The genes are TRBV28 and TRBJ2-7; a possible D gene is TRBD2 (5 bases). V was cut by 8 bases and J by 2 bases, with 16 bases left in between. Germline-derived CDR1 and CDR2 are MDHEN and SYDVKM. The CDR3 runs to 14 residues. Full variable domain (remainder filled in from reference TRBV28 and TRBJ2-7): DVKVTQSSRYLVKRTGEKVFLECVQDMDHENMFWYRQDPGLGLRLIYFSYDVKMKEKGDIPEGYSVSREKKERFSLILESASTNQTSMYLCASRRPPSPYEQYFGPGTRLTVT.

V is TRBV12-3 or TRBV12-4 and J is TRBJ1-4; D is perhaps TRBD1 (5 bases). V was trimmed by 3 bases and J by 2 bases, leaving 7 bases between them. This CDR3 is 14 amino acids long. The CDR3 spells CASSFAGTNEKLFF. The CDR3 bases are TGTGCCAGCAGTTTTGCAGGGACTAATGAAAAACTGTTTTTT.

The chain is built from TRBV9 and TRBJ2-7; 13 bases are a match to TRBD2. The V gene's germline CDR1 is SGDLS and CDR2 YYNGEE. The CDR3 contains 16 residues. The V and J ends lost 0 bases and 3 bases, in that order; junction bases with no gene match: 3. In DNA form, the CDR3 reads TGTGCCAGCAGCGTAGGGGGACTAGCGGGGTTCTACGAGCAGTACTTC. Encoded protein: CASSVGGLAGFYEQYF.

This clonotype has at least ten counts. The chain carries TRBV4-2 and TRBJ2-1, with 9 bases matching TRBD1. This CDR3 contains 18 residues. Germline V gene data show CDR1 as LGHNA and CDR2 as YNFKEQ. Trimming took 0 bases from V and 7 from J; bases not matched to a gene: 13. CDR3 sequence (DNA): TGTGCCAGCAGCCAAGATCAGATCGTGCGGGACAGGGTGAATGAGCAGTTCTTC. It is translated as CASSQDQIVRDRVNEQFF.

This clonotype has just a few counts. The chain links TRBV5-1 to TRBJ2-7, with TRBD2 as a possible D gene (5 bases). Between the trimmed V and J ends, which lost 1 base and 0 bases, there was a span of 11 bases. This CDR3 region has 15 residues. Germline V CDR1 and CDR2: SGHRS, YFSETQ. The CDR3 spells CASSLSGGFSYEQYF. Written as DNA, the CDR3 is TGCGCCAGCAGCTTGAGCGGCGGTTTCTCCTACGAGCAGTACTTC.

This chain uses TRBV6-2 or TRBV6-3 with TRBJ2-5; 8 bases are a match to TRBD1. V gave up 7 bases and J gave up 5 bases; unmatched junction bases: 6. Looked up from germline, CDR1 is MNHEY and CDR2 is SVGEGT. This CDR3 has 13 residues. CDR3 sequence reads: CASTRTGKETQYF. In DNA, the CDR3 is TGTGCCAGCACCCGGACAGGGAAGGAGACCCAGTACTTC.

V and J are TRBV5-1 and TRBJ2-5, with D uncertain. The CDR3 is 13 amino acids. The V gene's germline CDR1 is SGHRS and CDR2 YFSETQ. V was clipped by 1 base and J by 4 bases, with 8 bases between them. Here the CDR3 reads CASSLHPAETQYF. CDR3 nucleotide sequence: TGCGCCAGCAGCTTGCACCCCGCAGAGACCCAGTACTTC.

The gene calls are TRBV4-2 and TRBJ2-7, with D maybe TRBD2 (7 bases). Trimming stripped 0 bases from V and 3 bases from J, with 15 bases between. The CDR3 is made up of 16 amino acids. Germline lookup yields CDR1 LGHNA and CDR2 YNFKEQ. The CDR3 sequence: CASSQETLRGGYEQYF. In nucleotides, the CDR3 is TGTGCCAGCAGCCAAGAGACTTTGAGGGGGGGCTACGAGCAGTACTTC.

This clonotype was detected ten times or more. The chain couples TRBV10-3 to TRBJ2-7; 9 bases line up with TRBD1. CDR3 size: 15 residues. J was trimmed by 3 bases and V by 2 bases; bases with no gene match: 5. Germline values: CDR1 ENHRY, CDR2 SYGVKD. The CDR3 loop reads CAISENRDRDYEQYF. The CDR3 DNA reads TGTGCCATCAGTGAGAACCGGGACAGGGACTACGAGCAGTACTTC.

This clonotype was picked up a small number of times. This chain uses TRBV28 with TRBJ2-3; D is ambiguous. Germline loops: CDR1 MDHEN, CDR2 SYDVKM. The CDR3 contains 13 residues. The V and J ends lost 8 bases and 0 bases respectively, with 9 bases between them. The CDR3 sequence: CASHDSSTDTQYF. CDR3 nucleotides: TGTGCCAGCCATGATTCTAGCACAGATACGCAGTATTTT.

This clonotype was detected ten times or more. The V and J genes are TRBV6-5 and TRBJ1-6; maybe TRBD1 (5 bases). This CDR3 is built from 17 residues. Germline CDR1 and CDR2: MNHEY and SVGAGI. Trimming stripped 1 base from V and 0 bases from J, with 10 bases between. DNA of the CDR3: TGTGCCAGCAGTTACTGGGACCCCTACTCCTATAATTCACCCCTCCACTTT. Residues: CASSYWDPYSYNSPLHF.